This T cell receptor beta chain emerged from a study of Tregs in tolerant kidney transplant recipients. Study observations and caveats: Activated donor B cell expansion appeared to reveal the most relevant donor-specific TCRbeta repertoire.

Some clones are missing from TCRdb's copy, which holds only in-frame ones; the method was immunoSEQ multiplex PCR. The repertoire holds approximately 50,000 clones, with 90% to 95% as singletons. On this clone: The antigen is undetermined.

From germline, CDR1 is SGHAT and CDR2 FQNNGV. The CDR3 has 15 amino acids. Trimming removed 1 base at V and 6 bases at J, with 15 bases between. The nonmyeloablative bone marrow transplants came from related graft donors, with transient mixed chimerism. The chain joins TRBV11-2 to TRBJ1-1, with D possibly matching TRBD1 (6 bases). The material sequenced was CD8+ T cells from blood (PBMCs), taken 24 months after the transplant. This sequence originates from a human patient who received a combined kidney and bone marrow transplant. The graft donor may be the source of some T cells. CDR3 sequence reads: CASSLVQGMYSEAFF. CDR3 bases: TGTGCCAGCAGCTTAGTGCAGGGGATGTATTCTGAAGCTTTCTTT.